This paragraph covers one T cell receptor (beta chain) sequence. Antigen specificity is unknown. TCRdb fed the 5' RACE reads into MiXCR, producing one record per CDR3 protein. The profile shows about 500,000 distinct CDR3 sequences, around a sixth of them singletons. The data derive from a study of T cells after yellow fever vaccination. Study results and limitations: It was a small share of clonotypes that appeared in both CD4 and CD8 compartments. Booster samples showed a return of most primary-vaccination clones (almost 97% CD4, approximately 88% CD8). Secondary responses were weaker yet peaked faster, day 5 versus 15.

The V end was cut by 9 bases, the J end by 7 bases, with 14 bases between. The germline gives CDR1 KGHDR, CDR2 SFDVKD. This CDR3 is built from 12 residues. This clonotype was obtained from a man aged 18-30 years who received the YFV17D yellow fever vaccine. Source: PBMCs, taken less than 6 days after the first yellow fever vaccination. This chain joins TRBV24-1 and TRBJ1-1, with D maybe TRBD1 (6 bases). The CDR3 nucleotides read TGTGCCACCTATCCGGGGGCCCTTGAAGCTTTCTTT. Protein sequence: CATYPGALEAFF.